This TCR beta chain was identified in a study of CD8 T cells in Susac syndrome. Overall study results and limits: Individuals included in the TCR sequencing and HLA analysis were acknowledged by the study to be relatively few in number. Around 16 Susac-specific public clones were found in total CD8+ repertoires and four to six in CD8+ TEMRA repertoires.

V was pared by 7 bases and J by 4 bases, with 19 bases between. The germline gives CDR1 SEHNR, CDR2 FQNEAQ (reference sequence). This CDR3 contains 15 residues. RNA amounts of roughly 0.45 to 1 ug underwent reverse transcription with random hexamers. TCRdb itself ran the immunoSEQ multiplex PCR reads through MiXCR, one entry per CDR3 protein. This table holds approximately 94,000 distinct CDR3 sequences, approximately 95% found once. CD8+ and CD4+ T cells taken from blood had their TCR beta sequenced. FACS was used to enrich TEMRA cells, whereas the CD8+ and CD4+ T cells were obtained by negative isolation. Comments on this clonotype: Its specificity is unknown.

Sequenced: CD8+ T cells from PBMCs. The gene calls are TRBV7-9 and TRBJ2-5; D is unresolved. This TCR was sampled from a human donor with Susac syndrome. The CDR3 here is CASTITQTYGETQYF. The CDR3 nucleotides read TGTGCCAGCACCATCACACAGACTTATGGAGAGACCCAGTACTTC.